The source of this TCR beta chain is a study of PD-1 blockade in classical Hodgkin lymphoma. Background on the study: Nivolumab dosing for patients was 3 mg/kg, administered intravenously every 2 weeks.

Time point indicated: cycle 4 day 1 (C4D1), after less than seven weeks of nivolumab. Every patient was affected by relapse after autologous stem cell transplantation, while exposure to brentuximab vedotin was not uniform. Here immunoSEQ multiplex PCR was the method, and the copy in TCRdb shows in-frame clones only, minus some. The table shows more than 75,000 clones, with approximately 94% occurring only once. The length of the CDR3 is 14 residues. Germline loops: CDR1 SGHTS, CDR2 YDEGEE. V was trimmed by 4 bases and J by 4 bases, leaving 14 bases between them. This TCR came from a human donor with classical Hodgkin lymphoma. The specimen comprised peripheral blood mononuclear cells (PBMCs), sampled before the fourth cycle of nivolumab. The V call is TRBV5-8, the J call TRBJ1-1; unclear D gene. The CDR3 coding sequence is TGTGCCAGCAGCGGATTGGTCCCTGGCACTGAAGCTTTCTTT. It specifies CASSGLVPGTEAFF. Supplemented by reference TRBV5-8 and TRBJ1-1, the full variable domain reads EAGVTQSPTHLIKTRGQQATLRCSPISGHTSVYWYQQALGLGLQFLLWYDEGEERNRGNFPPRFSGRQFPNYSSELNVNALELEDSALYLCASSGLVPGTEAFFGQGTRLTVV.